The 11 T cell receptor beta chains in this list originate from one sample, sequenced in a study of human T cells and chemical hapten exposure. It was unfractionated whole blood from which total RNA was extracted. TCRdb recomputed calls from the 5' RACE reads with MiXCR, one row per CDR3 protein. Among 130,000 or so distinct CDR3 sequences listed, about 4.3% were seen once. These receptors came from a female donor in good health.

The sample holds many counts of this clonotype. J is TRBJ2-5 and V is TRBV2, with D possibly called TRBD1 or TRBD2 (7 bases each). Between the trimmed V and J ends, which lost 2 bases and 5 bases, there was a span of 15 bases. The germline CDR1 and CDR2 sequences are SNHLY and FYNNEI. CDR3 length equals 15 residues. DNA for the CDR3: TGTGCCAGCAGTGAACAGGGGGGGGCTGGTGAGACCCAGTACTTC. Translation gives CASSEQGGAGETQYF.

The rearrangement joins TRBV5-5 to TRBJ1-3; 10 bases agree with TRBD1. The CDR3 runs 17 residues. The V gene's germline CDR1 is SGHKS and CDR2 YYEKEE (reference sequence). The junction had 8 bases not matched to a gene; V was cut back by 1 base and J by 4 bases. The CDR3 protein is CASSLNPGQGFGNTIYF. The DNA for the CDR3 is TGTGCCAGCAGCTTGAATCCGGGACAGGGGTTCGGAAACACCATATATTTT. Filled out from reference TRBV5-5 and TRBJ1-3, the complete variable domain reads DAGVTQSPTHLIKTRGQQVTLRCSPISGHKSVSWYQQVLGQGPQFIFQYYEKEERGRGNFPDRFSARQFPNYSSELNVNALLLGDSALYLCASSLNPGQGFGNTIYFGEGSWLTVV.

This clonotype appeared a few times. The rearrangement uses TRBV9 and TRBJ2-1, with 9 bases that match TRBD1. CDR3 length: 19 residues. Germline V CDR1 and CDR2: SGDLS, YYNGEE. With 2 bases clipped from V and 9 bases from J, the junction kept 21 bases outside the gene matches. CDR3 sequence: CASSVRPGGGGTGTGEQFF. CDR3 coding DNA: TGTGCCAGCAGCGTTCGTCCGGGAGGAGGCGGGACAGGGACAGGTGAGCAGTTCTTC.

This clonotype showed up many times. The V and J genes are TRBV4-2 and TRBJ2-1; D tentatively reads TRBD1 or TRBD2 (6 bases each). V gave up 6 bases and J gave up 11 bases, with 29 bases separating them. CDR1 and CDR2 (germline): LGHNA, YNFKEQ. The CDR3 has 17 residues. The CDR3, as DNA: TGTGCCAGCAGACAGGGAACAAGGGGGGCGCAGGATTATAAGCAGTTCTTC. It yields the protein CASRQGTRGAQDYKQFF.

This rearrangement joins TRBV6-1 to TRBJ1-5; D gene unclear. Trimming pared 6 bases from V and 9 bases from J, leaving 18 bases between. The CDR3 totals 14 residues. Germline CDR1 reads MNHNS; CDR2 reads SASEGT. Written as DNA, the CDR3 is TGTGCCAGCAGCCGAGAGTGGAGGCCTTCGCCCCAGCATTTT. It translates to CASSREWRPSPQHF.

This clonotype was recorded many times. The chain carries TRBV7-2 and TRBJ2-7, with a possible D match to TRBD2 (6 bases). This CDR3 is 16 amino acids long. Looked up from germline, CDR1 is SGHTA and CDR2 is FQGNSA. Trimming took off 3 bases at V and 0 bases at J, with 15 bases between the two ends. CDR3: CASSLQMRLGSYEQYF. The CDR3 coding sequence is TGTGCCAGCAGCTTGCAGATGAGACTAGGCTCCTACGAGCAGTACTTC.

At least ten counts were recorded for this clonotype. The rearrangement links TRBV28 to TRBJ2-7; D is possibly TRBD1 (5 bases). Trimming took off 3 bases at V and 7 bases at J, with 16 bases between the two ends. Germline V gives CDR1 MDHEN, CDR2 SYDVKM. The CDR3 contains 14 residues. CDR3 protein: CASSFETAREEQYF. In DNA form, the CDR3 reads TGTGCCAGCAGTTTTGAGACAGCTAGGGAAGAGCAGTACTTC.

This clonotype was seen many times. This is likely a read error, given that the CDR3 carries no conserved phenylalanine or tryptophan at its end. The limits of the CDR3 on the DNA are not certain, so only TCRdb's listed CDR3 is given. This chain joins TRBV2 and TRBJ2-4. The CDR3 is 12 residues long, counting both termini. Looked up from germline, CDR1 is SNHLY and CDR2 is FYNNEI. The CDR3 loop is CASSVSSPAQHI.

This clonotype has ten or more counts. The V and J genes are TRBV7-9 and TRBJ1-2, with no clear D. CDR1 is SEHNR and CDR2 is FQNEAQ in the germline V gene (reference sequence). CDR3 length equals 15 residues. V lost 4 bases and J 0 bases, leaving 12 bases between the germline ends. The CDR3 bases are TGTGCCAGCAGCTGGCAGGAGTTAGCTAACTATGGCTACACCTTC. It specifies CASSWQELANYGYTF. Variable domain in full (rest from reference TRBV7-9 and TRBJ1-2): DTGVSQNPRHKITKRGQNVTFRCDPISEHNRLYWYRQTLGQGPEFLTYFQNEAQLEKSRLLSDRFSAERPKGSFSTLEIQRTEQGDSAMYLCASSWQELANYGYTFGSGTRLTVV.

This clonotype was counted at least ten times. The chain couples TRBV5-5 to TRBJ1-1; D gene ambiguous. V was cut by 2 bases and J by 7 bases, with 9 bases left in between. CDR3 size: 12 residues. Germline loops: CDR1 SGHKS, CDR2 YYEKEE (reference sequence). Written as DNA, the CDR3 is TGTGCCAGCAGCTTCGGCCGACGTGAAGCTTTCTTT. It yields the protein CASSFGRREAFF.

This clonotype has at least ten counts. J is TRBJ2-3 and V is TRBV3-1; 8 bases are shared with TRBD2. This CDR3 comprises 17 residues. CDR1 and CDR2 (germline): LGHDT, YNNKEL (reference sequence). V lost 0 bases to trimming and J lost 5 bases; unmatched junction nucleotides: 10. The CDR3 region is CASSQDFRGGREDTQYF. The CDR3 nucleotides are TGTGCCAGCAGCCAAGATTTTCGGGGGGGCCGGGAAGATACGCAGTATTTT.